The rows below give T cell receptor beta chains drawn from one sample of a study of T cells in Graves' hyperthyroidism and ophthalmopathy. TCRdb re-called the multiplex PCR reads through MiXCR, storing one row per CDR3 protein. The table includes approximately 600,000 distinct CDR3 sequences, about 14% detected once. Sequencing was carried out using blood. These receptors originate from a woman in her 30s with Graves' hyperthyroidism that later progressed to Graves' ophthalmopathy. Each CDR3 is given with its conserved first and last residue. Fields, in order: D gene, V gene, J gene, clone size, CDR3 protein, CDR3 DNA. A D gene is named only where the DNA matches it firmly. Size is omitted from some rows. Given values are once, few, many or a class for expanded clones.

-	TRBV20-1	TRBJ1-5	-	CSGGLTHGQPQHF	TGCAGCGGGGGACTTACTCACGGACAGCCCCAGCATTTT
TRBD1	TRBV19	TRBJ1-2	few	CASSSPRTGRGYTF	TGTGCCAGTAGTAGTCCCAGGACAGGACGAGGCTACACCTTC
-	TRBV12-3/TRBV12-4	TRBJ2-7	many	CASSFIGYLRSYEQYF	TGTGCCAGCAGTTTCATCGGCTACCTCCGCTCCTACGAGCAGTACTTC
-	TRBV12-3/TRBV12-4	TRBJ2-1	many	CASSIGPYEQFF	TGTGCCAGCAGTATCGGCCCCTATGAGCAGTTCTTC
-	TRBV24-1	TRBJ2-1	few	CATSDSGAGYNEQFF	TGTGCCACCAGTGATTCAGGGGCCGGATACAATGAGCAGTTCTTC
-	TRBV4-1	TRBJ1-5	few	CASRQGPGGQPQHF	TGCGCCAGCAGACAGGGCCCGGGCGGTCAGCCCCAGCATTTT
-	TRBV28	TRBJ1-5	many	CASRDGGGNQPQHF	TGTGCCAGCAGAGATGGGGGGGGCAATCAGCCCCAGCATTTT
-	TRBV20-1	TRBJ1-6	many	CSAHAGARWDSPLHF	TGCAGTGCTCACGCAGGGGCGCGGTGGGATTCACCCCTCCACTTT
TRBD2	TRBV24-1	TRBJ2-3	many	CATSLGLAGGSTDTQYF	TGTGCCACCAGCCTTGGACTAGCGGGAGGGTCCACAGATACGCAGTATTTT
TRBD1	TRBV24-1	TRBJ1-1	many	CATSDADRSNTEAFF	TGTGCCACCAGTGATGCGGACAGGTCGAACACTGAAGCTTTCTTT
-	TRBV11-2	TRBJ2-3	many	CASSLDGVVAQYF	TGTGCCAGCAGCTTAGATGGTGTCGTAGCGCAGTATTTT
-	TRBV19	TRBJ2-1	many	CASSHRAPYINEQFF	TGTGCCAGCAGTCACAGGGCGCCTTACATCAATGAGCAGTTCTTC
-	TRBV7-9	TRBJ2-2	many	CASSLVPDRRELFF	TGTGCCAGCAGCTTAGTGCCTGATCGCCGGGAGCTGTTTTTT